These 10 T cell receptor beta chains share one sample of origin, sequenced in a study of T cell responses to AZD1222 COVID-19 vaccine. Sequenced by immunoSEQ multiplex PCR; TCRdb stores in-frame clones only, minus some. The repertoire consists of 150,000 to 200,000 clones, with about 87% occurring once and the leading ten covering 5% to 7.5%. The source was peripheral blood, collected on day 0 of AZD1222 vaccination. All receptors derive from an adult in good health.

The V and J genes are TRBV30 and TRBJ1-2, with 8 nucleotides matching TRBD1. The germline V gene has CDR1 GTSNPN and CDR2 SVGIG (reference sequence). This CDR3 is built from 13 residues. Germline trimming cut 4 bases from V and 4 bases from J; bases unmatched to any gene: 5. DNA of the CDR3: TGTGCCTGGACCATACAGGGGGGCTATGGCTACACCTTC. It yields the protein CAWTIQGGYGYTF.

This clone appeared once. The chain combines TRBV19 with TRBJ2-3; D perhaps matches TRBD2 (6 bases). Trimming removed 7 bases from V and 8 bases from J, with 13 bases in between. The CDR3 has 12 amino acids. Germline V gene data show CDR1 as LNHDA and CDR2 as SQIVND (reference sequence). CDR3 nucleotide sequence: TGTGCCAGTACCCCGGACTACCTTACGCAGTATTTT. This gives the protein CASTPDYLTQYF. The complete variable domain, with remaining parts taken from reference TRBV19 and TRBJ2-3, reads DGGITQSPKYLFRKEGQNVTLSCEQNLNHDAMYWYRQDPGQGLRLIYYSQIVNDFQKGDIAEGYSVSREKKESFPLTVTSAQKNPTAFYLCASTPDYLTQYFGPGTRLTVL.

This chain joins TRBV6-6 and TRBJ1-1; maybe TRBD1 (5 bases). Trimming took off 8 bases at V and 0 bases at J, with 16 bases between the two ends. CDR3 length: 15 amino acids. CDR1 is MNHNY, CDR2 SVGAGI, per germline (reference sequence). The DNA of the CDR3 is TGTGCCAGCGCAGGAAGGCGGACACTGAACACTGAAGCTTTCTTT. Protein: CASAGRRTLNTEAFF.

V usage is TRBV2 and J usage is TRBJ1-4; D may be TRBD1 (5 bases). V lost 5 bases and J 8 bases, leaving 18 bases between the germline ends. This CDR3 has 15 residues. In germline, CDR1 is SNHLY, CDR2 FYNNEI. The CDR3 DNA is TGTGCCAGCAGTACAGGTCGGCAAGGCATCGAAAAACTGTTTTTT. Amino acids: CASSTGRQGIEKLFF.

This sequence joins TRBV7-9 and TRBJ2-5, with 7 bases that match TRBD1. Unmatched junction bases numbered 9, after V lost 0 bases and J lost 5 bases. Per germline, CDR1 SEHNR and CDR2 FQNEAQ (reference sequence). The CDR3 runs to 16 residues. As DNA, the CDR3 is TGTGCCAGCAGCTTAGCGTTGACAGGGCCGGGGGAGACCCAGTACTTC. It codes for CASSLALTGPGETQYF.

The chain joins TRBV7-9 to TRBJ1-6, with D uncertain. V lost 3 bases, J lost 5 bases, and 11 bases lay in between. The V gene's germline CDR1 is SEHNR and CDR2 FQNEAQ (reference sequence). The CDR3 spans 15 residues. The CDR3 region has the DNA TGTGCCAGCAGCTTCTCCACTAATAATAATTCACCCCTCCACTTT. Translation gives CASSFSTNNNSPLHF. Full variable domain (remainder filled in from reference TRBV7-9 and TRBJ1-6): DTGVSQNPRHKITKRGQNVTFRCDPISEHNRLYWYRQTLGQGPEFLTYFQNEAQLEKSRLLSDRFSAERPKGSFSTLEIQRTEQGDSAMYLCASSFSTNNNSPLHFGNGTRLTVT.

This chain uses TRBV5-6 with TRBJ1-2; D gene unclear. This CDR3 region has 14 residues. The germline V gene has CDR1 SGHDT and CDR2 YYEEEE. The V gene lost 0 bases and the J gene lost 3 bases, with 9 bases spanning the gap. CDR3 coding DNA: TGTGCCAGCAGCTTGGCCCCTGCAGACTATGGCTACACCTTC. It codes for CASSLAPADYGYTF.

V and J are TRBV28 and TRBJ1-3; 10 bases match TRBD1. CDR1 and CDR2 (germline): MDHEN, SYDVKM. Trimming cost V 5 bases and J 0 bases; bases outside gene matches: 13. This CDR3 has 19 residues. The CDR3 region is CASSPRWGQGKSSGNTIYF. Written as DNA, the CDR3 is TGTGCCAGCAGTCCACGGTGGGGACAGGGGAAATCCTCTGGAAACACCATATATTTT. The full variable domain, with the rest looked up from reference TRBV28 and TRBJ1-3, is DVKVTQSSRYLVKRTGEKVFLECVQDMDHENMFWYRQDPGLGLRLIYFSYDVKMKEKGDIPEGYSVSREKKERFSLILESASTNQTSMYLCASSPRWGQGKSSGNTIYFGEGSWLTVV.

This chain joins TRBV11-2 and TRBJ1-2; D possibly corresponds to TRBD1 (5 bases). CDR3 length equals 17 residues. Trimming shortened V by 0 bases and J by 4 bases, and 18 bases separated the two germline ends. Germline CDR1 SGHAT, CDR2 FQNNGV. This chain's CDR3 is CASSLEFAGGTIYGYTF. In DNA form, the CDR3 reads TGTGCCAGCAGCTTAGAGTTCGCCGGGGGTACTATCTATGGCTACACCTTC.

The CDR3 region is CASSLEGQGADTIYF. The CDR3 DNA sequence: TGTGCCAGCAGCTTAGAGGGTCAGGGGGCGGACACCATATATTTT. The gene calls are TRBV13 and TRBJ1-3, with 8 nucleotides matching TRBD1. The germline V gene has CDR1 PRHDT and CDR2 FYEKMQ (reference sequence). J gave up 8 bases and V 1 base, and 7 bases lay outside the gene matches. The CDR3 has 15 amino acids.